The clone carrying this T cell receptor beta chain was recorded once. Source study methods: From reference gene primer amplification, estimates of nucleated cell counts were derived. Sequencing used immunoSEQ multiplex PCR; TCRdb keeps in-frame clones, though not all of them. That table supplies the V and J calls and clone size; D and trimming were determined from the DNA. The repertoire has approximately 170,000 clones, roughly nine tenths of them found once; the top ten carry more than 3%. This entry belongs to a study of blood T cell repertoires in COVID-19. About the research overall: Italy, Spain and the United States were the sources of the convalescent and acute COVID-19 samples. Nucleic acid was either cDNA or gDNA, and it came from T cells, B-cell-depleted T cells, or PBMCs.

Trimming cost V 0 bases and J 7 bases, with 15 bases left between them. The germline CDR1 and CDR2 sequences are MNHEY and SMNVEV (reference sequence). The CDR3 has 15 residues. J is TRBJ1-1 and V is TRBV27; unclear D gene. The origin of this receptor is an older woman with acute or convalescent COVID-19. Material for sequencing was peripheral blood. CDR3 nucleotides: TGTGCCAGCAGTTTATCCTCACAGCCTACTTTTGAAGCTTTCTTT. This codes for CASSLSSQPTFEAFF.